What follows describes a single T cell receptor beta chain. The sample originates from a study of T-cell reconstitution after alpha-beta-depleted transplantation in children. Unique molecular identifiers were built into the TCRbeta library. TCRdb analysed the PCR reads with MiXCR anew, one entry per CDR3 protein. Of just over 350,000 distinct CDR3 sequences listed, roughly 14% are singletons. The CDR3 consists of 18 residues. With 0 bases removed from V and 5 bases from J, the gap between germline ends came to 19 bases. Germline V gene sequence: CDR1 LGHNA, CDR2 YNFKEQ. The clonotype was recovered from a human donor who donated a stem cell graft to a child with Fanconi anemia. The starting material was PBMCs, obtained from the stem cell graft. The chain joins TRBV4-2 to TRBJ2-2; the D gene is possibly TRBD2 (5 bases). CDR3 residues: CASSQELAGGGETGELFF. The CDR3 bases are TGTGCCAGCAGCCAAGAACTCGCAGGAGGCGGCGAGACCGGGGAGCTGTTTTTT.